Below, one T cell receptor (beta chain) is given with its context. Its antigen is undetermined. Unmatched junction bases numbered 10, after V lost 10 bases and J lost 7 bases. CDR1 and CDR2 (germline): MNHNS, SASEGT. This CDR3 is 15 amino acids long. The protocol was immunoSEQ multiplex PCR, while the TCRdb copy is restricted to in-frame clones and leaves out a portion. The table shows under 8,500 clones, with around 77% occurring only once. This sample was included in a study of chemoradiotherapy in HPV16-positive cancers. Study observations and caveats: During treatment, candidate HPV-specific clones and E7-related motifs expanded in tumor.

Over chemoradiotherapy, repertoires were sampled more than once. The receptor comes from a human donor with HPV-associated anogenital cancer. Sampling was carried out from a patient who underwent chemoradiotherapy. J is TRBJ2-2 and V is TRBV6-1, with 12 bases identical to TRBD2. CDR3 DNA sequence: TGTGCCATTCCGACTAGCGGGGGATATCACGGGGAGCTGTTTTTT. Translation gives CAIPTSGGYHGELFF.